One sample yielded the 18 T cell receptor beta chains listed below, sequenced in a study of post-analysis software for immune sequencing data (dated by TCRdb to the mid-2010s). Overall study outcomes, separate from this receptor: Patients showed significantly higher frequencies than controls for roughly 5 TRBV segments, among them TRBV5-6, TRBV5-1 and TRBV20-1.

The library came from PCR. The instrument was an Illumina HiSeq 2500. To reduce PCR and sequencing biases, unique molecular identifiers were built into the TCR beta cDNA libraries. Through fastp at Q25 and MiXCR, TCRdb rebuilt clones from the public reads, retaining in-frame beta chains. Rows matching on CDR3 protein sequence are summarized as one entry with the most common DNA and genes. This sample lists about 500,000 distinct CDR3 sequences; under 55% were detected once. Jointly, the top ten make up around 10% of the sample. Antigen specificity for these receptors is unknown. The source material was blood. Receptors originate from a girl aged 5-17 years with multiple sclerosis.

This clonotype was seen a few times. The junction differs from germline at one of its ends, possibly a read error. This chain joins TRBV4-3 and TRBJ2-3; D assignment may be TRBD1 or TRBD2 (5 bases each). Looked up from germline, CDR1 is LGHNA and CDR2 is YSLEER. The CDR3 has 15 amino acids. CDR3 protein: CASSQGGPSTDTQYF. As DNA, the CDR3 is TGTGCCAGCAGCCAGGGCGGGCCCAGCACAGATACGCAGTATTTT.

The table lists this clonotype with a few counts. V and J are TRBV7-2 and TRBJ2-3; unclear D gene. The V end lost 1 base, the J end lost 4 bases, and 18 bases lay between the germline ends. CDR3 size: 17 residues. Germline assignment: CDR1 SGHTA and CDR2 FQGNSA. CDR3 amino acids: CASSLGGIGFGADTQYF. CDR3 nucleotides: TGTGCCAGCAGCTTAGGCGGAATAGGGTTCGGCGCAGATACGCAGTATTTT.

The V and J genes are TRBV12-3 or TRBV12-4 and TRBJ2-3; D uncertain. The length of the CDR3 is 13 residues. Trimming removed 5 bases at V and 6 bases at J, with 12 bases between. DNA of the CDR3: TGTGCCAGCAGTGTATCCTCTGGGGATACGCAGTATTTT. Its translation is CASSVSSGDTQYF.

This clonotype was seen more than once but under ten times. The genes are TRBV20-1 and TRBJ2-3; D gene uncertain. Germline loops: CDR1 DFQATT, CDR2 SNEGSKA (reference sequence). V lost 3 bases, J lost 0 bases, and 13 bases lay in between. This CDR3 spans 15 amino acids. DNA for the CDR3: TGCAGTGCTAGTGCAGCCACGGTTAGCACAGATACGCAGTATTTT. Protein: CSASAATVSTDTQYF.

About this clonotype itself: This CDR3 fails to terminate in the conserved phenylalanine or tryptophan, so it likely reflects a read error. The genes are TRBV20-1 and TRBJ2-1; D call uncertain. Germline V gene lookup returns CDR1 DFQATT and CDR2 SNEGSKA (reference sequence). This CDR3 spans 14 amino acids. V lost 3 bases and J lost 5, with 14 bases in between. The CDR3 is CSASLRGFDNEQFL. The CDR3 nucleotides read TGCAGTGCTAGTCTAAGAGGATTTGACAATGAGCAGTTCTTA.

CDR3 protein: CASSLEDRYTGELFF. CDR3 DNA: TGCGCCAGCAGCTTGGAAGACAGATACACCGGGGAGCTGTTTTTT. The chain carries TRBV5-1 and TRBJ2-2; tentative D call: TRBD1 (5 bases). Trimming took off 0 bases at V and 3 bases at J, with 9 bases between the two ends. CDR3 length: 15 amino acids. CDR1 is SGHRS and CDR2 is YFSETQ in the germline V gene.

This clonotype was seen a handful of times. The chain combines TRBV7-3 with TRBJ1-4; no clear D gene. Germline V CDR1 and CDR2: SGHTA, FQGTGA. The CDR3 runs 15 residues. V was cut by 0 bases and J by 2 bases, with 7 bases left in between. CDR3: CASSLTGSTNEKLFF. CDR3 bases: TGTGCCAGCAGCTTAACCGGATCCACTAATGAAAAACTGTTTTTT.

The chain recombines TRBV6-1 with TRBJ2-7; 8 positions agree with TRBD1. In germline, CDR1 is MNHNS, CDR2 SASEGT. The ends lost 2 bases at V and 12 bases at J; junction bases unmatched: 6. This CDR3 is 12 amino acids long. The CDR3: CASSELGGQVYF. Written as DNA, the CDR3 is TGTGCCAGCAGTGAACTGGGGGGACAGGTGTACTTC.

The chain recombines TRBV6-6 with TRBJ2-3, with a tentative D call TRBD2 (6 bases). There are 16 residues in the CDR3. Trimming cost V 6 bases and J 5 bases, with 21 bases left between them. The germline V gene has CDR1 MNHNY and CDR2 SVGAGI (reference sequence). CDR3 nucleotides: TGTGCCAGCAGCTCTCTCGGGGGAGGCCCGGAAGATACGCAGTATTTT. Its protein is CASSSLGGGPEDTQYF.

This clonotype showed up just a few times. DNA for the CDR3: TGCAGTGCCTCCTTAACAGGGAATAGCAATCAGCCCCAGCATTTT. This gives the protein CSASLTGNSNQPQHF. The genes are TRBV20-1 and TRBJ1-5; D is perhaps TRBD1 (6 bases). V was clipped by 6 bases and J by 0 bases, with 15 bases between them. Germline V gene data show CDR1 as DFQATT and CDR2 as SNEGSKA (reference sequence). The CDR3 totals 15 residues.

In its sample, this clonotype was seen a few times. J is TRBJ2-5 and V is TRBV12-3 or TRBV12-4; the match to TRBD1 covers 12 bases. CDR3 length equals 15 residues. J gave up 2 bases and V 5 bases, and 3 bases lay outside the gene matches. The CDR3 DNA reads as TGTGCCAGCAGTGGGACAGGGGGCAGACAAGAGACCCAGTACTTC. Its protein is CASSGTGGRQETQYF.

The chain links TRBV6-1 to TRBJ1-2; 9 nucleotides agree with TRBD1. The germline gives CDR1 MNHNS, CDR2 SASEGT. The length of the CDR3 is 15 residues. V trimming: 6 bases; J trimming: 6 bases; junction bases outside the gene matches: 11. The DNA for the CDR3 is TGTGCCAGCAGAGACCCAGGACAGGGGATGGATGGCTACACCTTC. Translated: CASRDPGQGMDGYTF.

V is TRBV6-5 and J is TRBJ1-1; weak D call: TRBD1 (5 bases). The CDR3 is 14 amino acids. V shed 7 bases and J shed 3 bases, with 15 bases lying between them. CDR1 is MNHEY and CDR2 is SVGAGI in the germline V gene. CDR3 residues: CASTLNQGHTEAFF. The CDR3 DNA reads TGTGCCAGCACCCTCAACCAGGGCCACACTGAAGCTTTCTTT.

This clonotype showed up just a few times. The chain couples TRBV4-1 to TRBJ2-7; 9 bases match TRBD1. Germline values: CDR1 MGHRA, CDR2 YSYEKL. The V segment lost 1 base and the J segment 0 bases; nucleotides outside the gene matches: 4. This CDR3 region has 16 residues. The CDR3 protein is CASSQGLTGGSYEQYF. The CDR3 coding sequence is TGCGCCAGCAGCCAAGGATTGACAGGGGGCTCCTACGAGCAGTACTTC.

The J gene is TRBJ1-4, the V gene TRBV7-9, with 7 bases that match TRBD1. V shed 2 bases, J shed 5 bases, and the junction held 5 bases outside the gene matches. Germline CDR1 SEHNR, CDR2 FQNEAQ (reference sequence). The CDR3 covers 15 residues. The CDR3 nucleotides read TGTGCCAGCAGCTTATCTGCAGGGGGAAATGAAAAACTGTTTTTT. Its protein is CASSLSAGGNEKLFF. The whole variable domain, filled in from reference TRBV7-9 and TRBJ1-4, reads DTGVSQNPRHKITKRGQNVTFRCDPISEHNRLYWYRQTLGQGPEFLTYFQNEAQLEKSRLLSDRFSAERPKGSFSTLEIQRTEQGDSAMYLCASSLSAGGNEKLFFGSGTQLSVL.

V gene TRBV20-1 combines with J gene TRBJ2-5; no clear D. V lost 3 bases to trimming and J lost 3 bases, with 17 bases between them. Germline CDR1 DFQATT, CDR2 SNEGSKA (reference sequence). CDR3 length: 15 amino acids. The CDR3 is CSARALGRMKETQYF. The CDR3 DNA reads TGCAGTGCTAGGGCGTTAGGACGTATGAAAGAGACCCAGTACTTC.

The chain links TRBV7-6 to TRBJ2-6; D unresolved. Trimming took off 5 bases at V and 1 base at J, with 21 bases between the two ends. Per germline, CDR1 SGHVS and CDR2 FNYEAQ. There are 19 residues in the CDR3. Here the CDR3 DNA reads TGTGCCAGCAGCGCCGGATTGGGCGGATTGGGATCTGGGGCCAACGTCCTGACTTTC. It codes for CASSAGLGGLGSGANVLTF.

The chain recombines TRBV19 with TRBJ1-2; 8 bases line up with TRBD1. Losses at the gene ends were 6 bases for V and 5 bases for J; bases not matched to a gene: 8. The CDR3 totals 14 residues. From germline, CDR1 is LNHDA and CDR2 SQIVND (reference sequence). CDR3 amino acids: CASRGTGNAYGYTF. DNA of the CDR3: TGTGCCAGTAGAGGGACAGGCAATGCATATGGCTACACCTTC.